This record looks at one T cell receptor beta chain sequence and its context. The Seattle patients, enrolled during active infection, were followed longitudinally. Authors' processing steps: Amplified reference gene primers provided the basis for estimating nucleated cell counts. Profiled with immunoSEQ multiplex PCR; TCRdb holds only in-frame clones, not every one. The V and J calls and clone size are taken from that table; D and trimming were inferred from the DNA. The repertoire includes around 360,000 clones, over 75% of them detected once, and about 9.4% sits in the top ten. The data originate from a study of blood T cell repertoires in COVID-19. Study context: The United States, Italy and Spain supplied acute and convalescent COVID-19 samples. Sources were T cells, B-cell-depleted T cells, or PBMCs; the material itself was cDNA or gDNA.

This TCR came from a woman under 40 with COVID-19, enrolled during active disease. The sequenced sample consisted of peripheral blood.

CDR3 protein: CASSISAGATSPLHF. CDR3 nucleotides: TGTGCCAGTAGTATTTCTGCAGGGGCCACTTCACCCCTCCACTTT. This chain joins TRBV19 and TRBJ1-6; possible D gene TRBD1, 6 bases. V lost 3 bases and J lost 9, with 15 bases in between. The CDR3 spans 15 residues. Germline CDR1 and CDR2: LNHDA and SQIVND (reference sequence).